This TCR beta chain is drawn from a study of blood T cell repertoires in COVID-19. V was clipped by 4 bases and J by 8 bases, with 11 bases between them. Germline values: CDR1 MDHEN, CDR2 SYDVKM. The CDR3 is 12 amino acids. Some clones are missing from TCRdb's copy, which holds only in-frame ones; the method was immunoSEQ multiplex PCR. The sample holds fewer than 400,000 clones; 87% are singletons and the top ten take roughly a tenth. The V and J genes are TRBV28 and TRBJ1-2, with D uncertain. Sequencing was carried out using PBMCs or T cells enriched from blood (not recorded which). This receptor was taken from a woman between 45 and 65 years old who had recovered from COVID-19. CDR3 residues: CASSSGGGGYTF. For the CDR3, the DNA is TGTGCCAGCAGTTCCGGTGGAGGCGGCTACACCTTC.